A selection of T cell receptor beta chains follows, all from one sample in a study of blood T cell repertoires in COVID-19. The table came from immunoSEQ multiplex PCR; TCRdb's copy has only in-frame clones and leaves some out. The data hold 350,000 or so clones, with about 92% observed a single time. The source material was PBMCs or T cells enriched from blood (not recorded which). These receptors were collected from a woman in her thirties who had recovered from COVID-19. The CDR3 runs from the conserved cysteine through the conserved F or W. The D gene is left open where the match is weak. Size is omitted from some rows. Given values are once, few, many or a class for expanded clones.

v_gene	j_gene	d_gene	abundance	CDR3nt	CDR3aa
TRBV5-1	TRBJ1-3	NA	NA	TGCGCCAGCAGCTTGTCGGGGTATGGAAACACCATATATTTT	CASSLSGYGNTIYF
TRBV29-1	TRBJ2-1	NA	NA	TGCAGCGTCCCTAAATCCAATGAGCAGTTCTTC	CSVPKSNEQFF
TRBV21-1	TRBJ1-5	NA	NA	TGTGCCAGCAGCGCCAATCGGACAGGGGTTAAGCCCCAGCATTTT	CASSANRTGVKPQHF
TRBV18	TRBJ2-7	NA	NA	TGTGCCAGCTCACCACCGCAGGCCGGAACCTACGAGCAGTACTTC	CASSPPQAGTYEQYF
TRBV27	TRBJ2-1	NA	NA	TGTGCCAGCAGTTTTGAGGGTAATGAGCAGTTCTTC	CASSFEGNEQFF
TRBV7-8	TRBJ2-7	NA	NA	TGTGCCAGCAGGGGGCCTAGGACATCCAACTACGAGCAGTACTTC	CASRGPRTSNYEQYF
TRBV28	TRBJ1-2	NA	NA	TGTGCCACCGAAGCGGGTCAAGGCTACACCTTC	CATEAGQGYTF
TRBV19	TRBJ2-6	NA	NA	TGTGCCAGTAGACAGGTCTCTGGGGCCAACGTCCTGACTTTC	CASRQVSGANVLTF
TRBV6-1	TRBJ1-4	TRBD1	NA	TGTGCCAGCAGTGACAGGGGGCGGCTAACTAATGAAAAACTGTTTTTT	CASSDRGRLTNEKLFF
TRBV5-1	TRBJ2-2	NA	NA	TGCGCCAGCAGCTTGGCGGGAGTGGACACCGGGGAGCTGTTTTTT	CASSLAGVDTGELFF
TRBV2	TRBJ1-1	NA	NA	TGTGCCAGCAGTGACAGGTTTGTTGTCACTGAAGCTTTCTTT	CASSDRFVVTEAFF
TRBV3-1/TRBV3-2	TRBJ2-1	NA	NA	TGTGCCAGCAGCCAAGATAAAGAGGGCGGTAGCTCCTACAATGAGCAGTTCTTC	CASSQDKEGGSSYNEQFF
TRBV7-9	TRBJ1-2	NA	NA	TGTGCCAGCAGCCTCGACACCAACTATGGCTACACCTTC	CASSLDTNYGYTF
TRBV19	TRBJ1-6	NA	NA	TGTGCCAGTAGTATTGAACCGTCGAGTCACAGGGCCTATAATTCACCCCTCCACTTT	CASSIEPSSHRAYNSPLHF
TRBV19	TRBJ1-5	TRBD1	NA	TGTGCCAGTAATGGACAGGGGCAGTGGGTTGGGAGCAATCAGCCCCAGCATTTT	CASNGQGQWVGSNQPQHF
TRBV20-1	TRBJ1-2	NA	NA	TGCAGTGCTAAGGGCTGGGAGGGCTACACCTTC	CSAKGWEGYTF
TRBV4-1	TRBJ2-7	TRBD2	NA	TGCGCCAGCAGCCAAGAGTTGGCGACTAGCGGGGTCTACGAGCAGTACTTC	CASSQELATSGVYEQYF
TRBV5-4	TRBJ2-1	NA	NA	TGTGCCAGCAGCTTGTCGGCAGGGGCGTACAATGAGCAGTTCTTC	CASSLSAGAYNEQFF
TRBV5-1	TRBJ1-1	TRBD1	NA	TGCGCCAGCAGCGCTACAGGGGGCGTAGCTTTCTTT	CASSATGGVAFF
TRBV19	TRBJ2-7	TRBD2	NA	TGTGCCAGTGCGTTGGGGCGGGAGAGGAACGAGCAGTACTTC	CASALGRERNEQYF
TRBV7-2	TRBJ2-3	NA	NA	TGTGCCAGCAAAGTCCAGGGGAATACGCAGTATTTT	CASKVQGNTQYF
TRBV7-9	TRBJ1-1	TRBD1	NA	TGTGCCAGCAGCCCATTCTTAACAGGGGGCTCGAACACTGAAGCTTTCTTT	CASSPFLTGGSNTEAFF
TRBV28	TRBJ1-2	NA	NA	TGTGCCAGCAGTCCCGTCCGTTTGTATAACTATGGCTACACCTTC	CASSPVRLYNYGYTF
TRBV7-8	TRBJ1-2	TRBD1	NA	TGTGCCAGCAGTCCCGGCGGGGGGACAGATTTTAACTATGGCTACACCTTC	CASSPGGGTDFNYGYTF
TRBV10-3	TRBJ2-7	NA	once	TGTGCCATCAGACCGTCCCACCGGGGGACCCGCTCCTACGAGCAGTACTTC	CAIRPSHRGTRSYEQYF
TRBV7-9	TRBJ1-1	TRBD1	NA	TGTGCCAGCAGCCCATGGACAGGGGGGGACACTGAAGCTTTCTTT	CASSPWTGGDTEAFF
TRBV6-5	TRBJ1-1	NA	NA	TGTGCCAGCAGTCGCCCCGGGGGCACTGAAGCTTTCTTT	CASSRPGGTEAFF
TRBV27	TRBJ2-5	TRBD2	NA	TGTGCCAGCGCCTCGCCGGGGAGGGCGGAGACCCAGTACTTC	CASASPGRAETQYF
TRBV5-4	TRBJ2-3	TRBD1	NA	TGTGCCAGCAGCCCAGGGGGCGCAGATACGCAGTATTTT	CASSPGGADTQYF
TRBV5-6	TRBJ1-1	TRBD1	NA	TGTGCCAGCAGCCGGGACAGGGACACTGAAGCTTTCTTT	CASSRDRDTEAFF
TRBV6-5	TRBJ1-1	NA	NA	TGTGCCAGCAGACCATCCACAGCCGTGAACACTGAAGCTTTCTTT	CASRPSTAVNTEAFF
TRBV5-1	TRBJ2-7	NA	NA	TGCGCCAGCAGCTTGACTGATAACTCCTACGAGCAGTACTTC	CASSLTDNSYEQYF
TRBV27	TRBJ2-7	TRBD2	NA	TGTGCCAGCAGTCCCACCCCCCCAGCGGGAGCCCGGGAGCAGTACTTC	CASSPTPPAGAREQYF
TRBV5-6	TRBJ1-1	NA	NA	TGTGCCAGCACCGCAGGGTTGTCGAACACTGAAGCTTTCTTT	CASTAGLSNTEAFF
TRBV5-8	TRBJ1-1	NA	once	TGTGCCAGCAGCCGGACCGGGACAACTAACACTGAAGCTTTCTTT	CASSRTGTTNTEAFF
TRBV21-1	TRBJ1-4	NA	few	TGTGCCAGCAGCAAAGCGACCCTTCCAGGTCCAACTAATGAAAAACTGTTTTTT	CASSKATLPGPTNEKLFF
TRBV28	TRBJ2-1	TRBD1	NA	TGTGCCAGCAGTCGACAGGGGGCCTACAATGAGCAGTTCTTC	CASSRQGAYNEQFF
TRBV7-3	TRBJ2-1	TRBD2	NA	TGTGCCAGCAGCAGGACTAGCGGCAATGAGCAGTTCTTC	CASSRTSGNEQFF
TRBV6-2/TRBV6-3	TRBJ2-1	TRBD2	once	TGTGCCAGCAGTAGGCCGGGACTAGCTAAAGACAATGAGCAGTTCTTC	CASSRPGLAKDNEQFF
TRBV28	TRBJ2-7	NA	NA	TGTGCCAGCAGTTTAGCACAGCTGGCAGCCTACGAGCAGTACTTC	CASSLAQLAAYEQYF
TRBV5-1	TRBJ2-1	TRBD1	NA	TGCGCCAGCAGCTCTCAGATTTCACAGGGGACTGAGCAGTTCTTC	CASSSQISQGTEQFF